The 21 T cell receptor beta chains presented below share a single source sample, sequenced in a study of blood T cell repertoires in COVID-19. Sequencing was performed with immunoSEQ multiplex PCR; in TCRdb, only in-frame clones are kept and a portion is missing. The table has roughly 260,000 clones, 70% to 90% seen once. The sequencing input was peripheral blood. The receptor set was obtained from a woman in her forties who had recovered from COVID-19.

The genes are TRBV24-1 and TRBJ1-2, with a weak D call TRBD1 (5 bases). CDR3 length equals 17 residues. Germline CDR1 KGHDR, CDR2 SFDVKD. Trimming took off 5 bases at V and 6 bases at J, with 24 bases between the two ends. CDR3 protein: CATSGGPRGDQRNGYTF. In DNA form, the CDR3 reads TGTGCCACCAGTGGCGGGCCACGGGGGGACCAGAGGAATGGCTACACCTTC.

This sequence joins TRBV10-3 and TRBJ1-1; no firm D call. CDR1 and CDR2 from the germline V gene are ENHRY and SYGVKD. Trimming cost V 4 bases and J 2 bases, with 8 bases left between them. The length of the CDR3 is 13 residues. The CDR3 DNA follows: TGTGCCATCAGTGCCGGGGTTAACACTGAAGCTTTCTTT. Its translation: CAISAGVNTEAFF.

The chain recombines TRBV19 with TRBJ1-5; tentative D call: TRBD1 (5 bases). This CDR3 has 14 amino acids. CDR1 and CDR2 from the germline V gene are LNHDA and SQIVND (reference sequence). The germline V and J ends were trimmed by 10 bases and 3 bases, with 16 bases remaining between them. In DNA, the CDR3 is TGTGCCATCCCCGGGGGTGAGGACAATCAGCCCCAGCATTTT. Translated, it gives CAIPGGEDNQPQHF. The full variable domain, its missing parts supplied by reference TRBV19 and TRBJ1-5, is DGGITQSPKYLFRKEGQNVTLSCEQNLNHDAMYWYRQDPGQGLRLIYYSQIVNDFQKGDIAEGYSVSREKKESFPLTVTSAQKNPTAFYLCAIPGGEDNQPQHFGDGTRLSIL.

The chain is built from TRBV18 and TRBJ2-7; 8 bases fit TRBD1. CDR3 length: 15 residues. With 3 bases clipped from V and 1 base from J, the junction kept 5 bases outside the gene matches. Germline-derived CDR1 and CDR2 are KGHSH and LQKENI. This chain's CDR3 is CASSPDRVLSYEQYF. CDR3 DNA: TGTGCCAGCTCACCGGACAGGGTGCTTTCCTACGAGCAGTACTTC.

For this clone: Distinct nucleotide sequences in the sample also encode this CDR3. V is TRBV9 and J is TRBJ2-5; unclear D gene. V lost 0 bases and J 5 bases, leaving 8 bases between the germline ends. CDR1 and CDR2 (germline): SGDLS, YYNGEE. This CDR3 is built from 13 residues. The CDR3 bases are TGTGCCAGCAGCGTAGGAGGTGAGGAGACCCAGTACTTC. This encodes CASSVGGEETQYF.

The gene calls are TRBV9 and TRBJ1-2, with D unclear. Germline CDR1 is SGDLS and CDR2 is YYNGEE. Trimming cost V 4 bases and J 4 bases, with 14 bases left between them. This CDR3 contains 14 residues. CDR3 in DNA: TGTGCCAGCAGCACCGAGACAAACCTCTATGGCTACACCTTC. Translation gives CASSTETNLYGYTF.

The V and J genes are TRBV27 and TRBJ2-7; a weak D match, TRBD2 (9 bases). Germline CDR1 MNHEY, CDR2 SMNVEV (reference sequence). V lost 4 bases and J 0 bases, leaving 19 bases between the germline ends. The CDR3 is 17 residues long. The CDR3 bases are TGTGCCAGCAGTTCCAGTAGCGGGGGACAGGCCTCCTACGAGCAGTACTTC. Protein product: CASSSSSGGQASYEQYF.

The genes are TRBV25-1 and TRBJ1-5, with 8 nucleotides matching TRBD1. V shed 3 bases, J shed 4 bases, and the junction held 8 bases outside the gene matches. The CDR3 loop spans 16 amino acids. Germline V gene data show CDR1 as MGHDK and CDR2 as SYGVNS. This CDR3 is CASSDGDRPWNQPQHF. The CDR3 bases are TGTGCCAGCAGTGACGGGGACAGGCCGTGGAATCAGCCCCAGCATTTT. Full variable domain (missing parts from reference TRBV25-1 and TRBJ1-5): EADIYQTPRYLVIGTGKKITLECSQTMGHDKMYWYQQDPGMELHLIHYSYGVNSTEKGDLSSESTVSRIRTEHFPLTLESARPSHTSQYLCASSDGDRPWNQPQHFGDGTRLSIL.

V gene TRBV18 combines with J gene TRBJ2-1; possible D gene TRBD2, 5 bases. The CDR3 sequence is 13 residues long. Trimming took 5 bases from V and 6 from J, leaving 11 bases between them. CDR1 and CDR2 from the germline V gene are KGHSH and LQKENI. CDR3 DNA: TGTGCCAGCTCAAACCTTCTAGCCAATGAGCAGTTCTTC. As protein: CASSNLLANEQFF.

This chain joins TRBV4-1 and TRBJ2-3; TRBD1 might be the D (5 bases). V shed 2 bases and J shed 0 bases, with 18 bases lying between them. CDR3 size: 18 residues. Per germline, CDR1 MGHRA and CDR2 YSYEKL. The CDR3 DNA reads as TGCGCCAGCAGCCAAAACCTCATCAGGGTGACTAGCACAGATACGCAGTATTTT. Translation: CASSQNLIRVTSTDTQYF.

The rearrangement joins TRBV6-6 to TRBJ1-5; 7 bases agree with TRBD1. Per the germline V gene, CDR1 is MNHNY and CDR2 is SVGAGI (reference sequence). J gave up 14 bases and V 6 bases, and 19 bases lay outside the gene matches. The CDR3 spans 15 residues. CDR3 residues: CASSYGQGDFSTEHF. In DNA, the CDR3 is TGTGCCAGCAGCTACGGTCAGGGGGACTTCTCCACAGAGCATTTT.

The chain is built from TRBV7-2 and TRBJ1-6; tentatively, D is TRBD1 (6 bases). The CDR3 totals 16 residues. The germline V and J ends were trimmed by 6 bases and 9 bases, with 21 bases remaining between them. Per germline, CDR1 SGHTA and CDR2 FQGNSA. This CDR3 reads CASSSAGTQFGSPLHF. The CDR3 region has the DNA TGTGCCAGCAGTTCAGCCGGGACACAGTTTGGTTCACCCCTCCACTTT.

The chain carries TRBV27 and TRBJ1-1; 9 bases agree with TRBD1. Looked up from germline, CDR1 is MNHEY and CDR2 is SMNVEV (reference sequence). This CDR3 is built from 16 residues. The junction had 12 bases not matched to a gene; V was cut back by 5 bases and J by 5 bases. DNA of the CDR3: TGTGCCAGCAGTGCACAGGGGGCGCGTTGGAAGACTGAAGCTTTCTTT. Its translation: CASSAQGARWKTEAFF.

This clone was counted a few times. V and J are TRBV5-1 and TRBJ1-5, with D maybe TRBD1 (6 bases). The V gene lost 0 bases and the J gene lost 4 bases, with 11 bases spanning the gap. The CDR3 is 15 amino acids. The V gene's germline CDR1 is SGHRS and CDR2 YFSETQ. The CDR3 DNA is TGCGCCAGCAGCTTGGCAGGGACACGAAATCAGCCCCAGCATTTT. Protein sequence: CASSLAGTRNQPQHF.

This chain connects TRBV5-6 to TRBJ1-3; no definite D call. Germline lookup yields CDR1 SGHDT and CDR2 YYEEEE. The CDR3 contains 18 residues. V was trimmed by 4 bases and J by 0 bases, leaving 20 bases between them. The CDR3 coding sequence is TGTGCCAGCAGCCCGGCTGGAGTACGCCGGAACTCTGGAAACACCATATATTTT. Protein sequence: CASSPAGVRRNSGNTIYF.

V and J are TRBV7-2 and TRBJ1-2; TRBD1 matches at 7 bases. Germline V lookup: CDR1 SGHTA, CDR2 FQGNSA. V lost 3 bases to trimming and J lost 4 bases; unmatched junction nucleotides: 8. The CDR3 is made up of 15 amino acids. The CDR3 sequence is CASSFPQGRVYGYTF. The DNA of the CDR3 is TGTGCCAGCAGCTTCCCACAGGGGCGGGTCTATGGCTACACCTTC. The complete variable domain, with remaining parts taken from reference TRBV7-2 and TRBJ1-2, reads GAGVSQSPSNKVTEKGKDVELRCDPISGHTALYWYRQSLGQGLEFLIYFQGNSAPDKSGLPSDRFSAERTGGSVSTLTIQRTQQEDSAVYLCASSFPQGRVYGYTFGSGTRLTVV.

The genes are TRBV2 and TRBJ2-7, with D perhaps TRBD2 (6 bases). Germline V CDR1 and CDR2: SNHLY, FYNNEI. The V end was cut by 1 base, the J end by 2 bases, with 12 bases between. This CDR3 comprises 15 residues. As DNA, the CDR3 is TGTGCCAGCAGTGAAGAGGGAGGAGGTCCCTACGAGCAGTACTTC. It codes for CASSEEGGGPYEQYF. The variable domain in full, with the rest retrieved from reference TRBV2 and TRBJ2-7, is EPEVTQTPSHQVTQMGQEVILRCVPISNHLYFYWYRQILGQKVEFLVSFYNNEISEKSEIFDDQFSVERPDGSNFTLKIRSTKLEDSAMYFCASSEEGGGPYEQYFGPGTRLTVT.

The chain has TRBV4-1 and TRBJ2-1, with a possible D match to TRBD2 (6 bases). From germline, CDR1 is MGHRA and CDR2 YSYEKL. With 4 bases removed from V and 1 base from J, the gap between germline ends came to 17 bases. There are 17 residues in the CDR3. The CDR3 coding sequence is TGCGCCAGCAGCCCTACCCGTCGGGCGGGATCCTACAATGAGCAGTTCTTC. Translation gives CASSPTRRAGSYNEQFF.

This clone was recorded once. CDR3 loop: CASSILAAKDTQYF. The CDR3 DNA reads as TGTGCCAGCAGCATACTAGCGGCTAAAGATACGCAGTATTTT. V gene TRBV7-2 combines with J gene TRBJ2-3, with 8 bases that match TRBD2. V lost 5 bases and J lost 5; bases outside the gene matches: 6. This CDR3 has 14 amino acids. Germline CDR1 and CDR2: SGHTA and FQGNSA.

J is TRBJ1-2 and V is TRBV24-1; 7 positions match TRBD1. V lost 9 bases and J lost 4; bases outside the gene matches: 10. Looked up from germline, CDR1 is KGHDR and CDR2 is SFDVKD. CDR3 size: 14 residues. The CDR3: CATSREGASYGYTF. Here the CDR3 DNA reads TGTGCCACCTCACGGGAGGGGGCAAGCTATGGCTACACCTTC.

The chain has TRBV2 and TRBJ2-7; D might be TRBD1 (6 bases). V was shortened by 6 bases and J by 0 bases, with 12 bases between the two germline ends. CDR1 is SNHLY, CDR2 FYNNEI, per germline. The CDR3 loop spans 14 amino acids. Here the CDR3 reads CASSRQESSYEQYF. As DNA, the CDR3 is TGTGCCAGCAGCCGACAGGAGAGCTCCTACGAGCAGTACTTC.